These 31 T cell receptor beta chains were sequenced from one sample in a study of blood T cell repertoires in COVID-19. TCRdb's copy holds only in-frame clones and misses some; the assay was immunoSEQ multiplex PCR. The data contain nearly 80,000 clones, approximately 78% of them singletons. The sample consisted of peripheral blood. These TCRs come from a woman between 65 and 79 years old with acute or convalescent COVID-19.

J is TRBJ2-5 and V is TRBV12-3 or TRBV12-4, with D possibly being TRBD2 (6 bases). The CDR3 extends over 13 amino acids. The germline V and J ends were trimmed by 4 bases and 5 bases, with 11 bases remaining between them. In nucleotides, the CDR3 is TGTGCCAGCAGTTATGGGGGGTCGGAGACCCAGTACTTC. This translates into CASSYGGSETQYF.

The chain employs TRBV19 and TRBJ2-5, with TRBD2 identical over 11 bases. Per germline, CDR1 LNHDA and CDR2 SQIVND (reference sequence). This CDR3 is 15 amino acids long. With 5 bases clipped from V and 1 base from J, the junction kept 3 bases outside the gene matches. In DNA, the CDR3 is TGTGCCAGTAGTGGACTAGCGGGCCCCCAAGAGACCCAGTACTTC. Translation: CASSGLAGPQETQYF.

The chain recombines TRBV9 with TRBJ2-3; 8 bases line up with TRBD2. CDR3 length: 15 amino acids. The ends lost 0 bases at V and 6 bases at J; junction bases unmatched: 6. Germline V gene sequence: CDR1 SGDLS, CDR2 YYNGEE. The CDR3 nucleotides read TGTGCCAGCAGCGTAGGGGGGACTAGTAGGGATACGCAGTATTTT. Translated, it gives CASSVGGTSRDTQYF. The variable domain in full, completed from reference TRBV9 and TRBJ2-3, reads DSGVTQTPKHLITATGQRVTLRCSPRSGDLSVYWYQQSLDQGLQFLIQYYNGEERAKGNILERFSAQQFPDLHSELNLSSLELGDSALYFCASSVGGTSRDTQYFGPGTRLTVL.

This clone was detected only once. The V and J genes are TRBV7-6 and TRBJ2-5; D perhaps matches TRBD1 (6 bases). The germline V and J ends were trimmed by 4 bases and 2 bases, with 20 bases remaining between them. Germline V gene lookup returns CDR1 SGHVS and CDR2 FNYEAQ. The CDR3 length is 17 residues. The CDR3 is CASSSIPTGQSQETQYF. DNA of the CDR3: TGTGCCAGCAGCTCAATACCGACAGGCCAATCACAAGAGACCCAGTACTTC.

The genes are TRBV5-4 and TRBJ2-1; 7 bases agree with TRBD2. This CDR3 region has 16 residues. Germline CDR1 and CDR2: SGHNT and YYREEE (reference sequence). The V gene end was trimmed by 5 bases and the J gene end by 0 bases; junction bases not matched to a gene: 8. The CDR3 loop reads CASSFASGSSYNEQFF. In DNA, the CDR3 is TGTGCCAGCAGTTTCGCTAGCGGTAGCTCCTACAATGAGCAGTTCTTC.

V is TRBV7-3 and J is TRBJ2-5, with TRBD1 matching over 10 bases. Losses at the gene ends were 5 bases for V and 5 bases for J; bases not matched to a gene: 8. The CDR3 loop spans 15 amino acids. CDR1 and CDR2 (germline): SGHTA, FQGTGA. CDR3 region: CASSTTGGIWETQYF. CDR3 in DNA: TGTGCCAGCAGCACGACAGGGGGCATCTGGGAGACCCAGTACTTC.

V gene TRBV19 combines with J gene TRBJ1-5; weak D call: TRBD1 (6 bases). This CDR3 spans 13 amino acids. V lost 6 bases, J lost 7 bases, and 13 bases lay in between. The germline V gene has CDR1 LNHDA and CDR2 SQIVND (reference sequence). CDR3 amino acids: CASRNRVNQPQHF. Here the CDR3 DNA reads TGTGCCAGTAGAAACAGGGTGAACCAGCCCCAGCATTTT.

This chain joins TRBV6-5 and TRBJ2-7; 7 nucleotides line up with TRBD2. Germline V gene data show CDR1 as MNHEY and CDR2 as SVGAGI. V was pared by 11 bases and J by 5 bases, with 6 bases of the junction left unmatched. CDR3 length: 11 amino acids. The CDR3 nucleotides read TGTGCCGGGGGGAGGGCTCACGAGCAGTACTTC. It yields the protein CAGGRAHEQYF.

This chain connects TRBV6-2 or TRBV6-3 to TRBJ2-1, with unresolved D. The CDR3 is made up of 14 amino acids. Between the trimmed V and J ends, which lost 5 bases and 8 bases, there was a span of 16 bases. Germline-derived CDR1 and CDR2 are MNHEY and SVGEGT. DNA of the CDR3: TGTGCCAGCAGTAATACCGTAATTGGGCATGAGCAGTTCTTC. It translates to CASSNTVIGHEQFF.

The rearrangement links TRBV30 to TRBJ1-4; D perhaps matches TRBD1 (5 bases). The CDR3 totals 15 residues. Germline CDR1 and CDR2: GTSNPN and SVGIG (reference sequence). V gave up 0 bases and J gave up 10 bases, with 18 bases separating them. Written as DNA, the CDR3 is TGTGCCTGGAGTGTAAGACGGCAGGGCTCGGGAAAACTGTTTTTT. Protein product: CAWSVRRQGSGKLFF.

This clone was found once. This CDR3 is CASSLELGQGANIQYF. DNA of the CDR3: TGTGCCAGCAGCTTAGAGTTGGGACAGGGGGCAAACATTCAGTACTTC. This chain joins TRBV11-1 and TRBJ2-4; TRBD1 matches at 12 bases. Germline V gene sequence: CDR1 SGHAT, CDR2 FQDESV (reference sequence). The CDR3 consists of 16 residues. V was pared by 1 base and J by 6 bases, with 4 bases of the junction left unmatched.

The V gene is TRBV24-1, the J gene TRBJ2-2; 7 positions match TRBD1. Germline assignment: CDR1 KGHDR and CDR2 SFDVKD. The CDR3 spans 14 residues. Trimming took 4 bases from V and 4 from J; bases not matched to a gene: 2. The CDR3 nucleotides read TGTGCCACCAGTGAACAGGGGCGCACCGGGGAGCTGTTTTTT. Translating gives CATSEQGRTGELFF.

The rearrangement joins TRBV29-1 to TRBJ2-7; 10 bases agree with TRBD1. Losses at the gene ends were 7 bases for V and 5 bases for J; bases not matched to a gene: 8. Germline assignment: CDR1 SQVTM and CDR2 ANQGSEA. The CDR3 is 13 residues long. The CDR3 loop reads CSAGQGEWDEQYF. The CDR3 bases are TGCAGCGCTGGACAGGGGGAGTGGGACGAGCAGTACTTC.

The V and J genes are TRBV2 and TRBJ1-4, with 7 bases matching TRBD1. The CDR3 is made up of 14 amino acids. Germline CDR1 SNHLY, CDR2 FYNNEI. The V and J ends lost 7 bases and 7 bases, in that order; junction bases with no gene match: 9. The CDR3 region is CASTRQGQGEKLFF. CDR3 nucleotide sequence: TGTGCCAGCACCCGACAGGGTCAAGGTGAAAAACTGTTTTTT. The full variable domain, its missing parts supplied by reference TRBV2 and TRBJ1-4, is EPEVTQTPSHQVTQMGQEVILRCVPISNHLYFYWYRQILGQKVEFLVSFYNNEISEKSEIFDDQFSVERPDGSNFTLKIRSTKLEDSAMYFCASTRQGQGEKLFFGSGTQLSVL.

This clone came up once. The genes are TRBV6-2 or TRBV6-3 and TRBJ2-5; possible D gene TRBD1, 5 bases. V lost 0 bases and J 4 bases, leaving 24 bases between the germline ends. The CDR3 is 19 amino acids. Germline-derived CDR1 and CDR2 are MNHEY and SVGEGT. The chain's CDR3 is CASSYSAGKWVSASETQYF. The CDR3 DNA sequence: TGTGCCAGCAGTTACTCGGCAGGGAAATGGGTATCGGCGTCAGAGACCCAGTACTTC.

The chain is built from TRBV7-3 and TRBJ2-1, with 13 positions matching TRBD2. Germline-derived CDR1 and CDR2 are SGHTA and FQGTGA. V was clipped by 5 bases and J by 9 bases; unmatched bases: 7. The CDR3 runs 15 residues. The CDR3 is CASSPGTSGIGEQFF. The CDR3 DNA follows: TGTGCCAGCAGCCCCGGGACTAGCGGGATCGGTGAGCAGTTCTTC.

The chain couples TRBV10-3 to TRBJ2-3; 14 positions agree with TRBD2. The CDR3 is 16 amino acids. CDR1 and CDR2 from the germline V gene are ENHRY and SYGVKD. V shed 7 bases and J 0 bases; nucleotides not matched to a gene: 3. CDR3 residues: CAIKGTSGSSTDTQYF. CDR3 DNA sequence: TGTGCCATCAAGGGGACTAGCGGGAGTAGCACAGATACGCAGTATTTT.

The chain joins TRBV6-5 to TRBJ2-2, with 8 bases matching TRBD1. The ends lost 10 bases at V and 0 bases at J; junction bases unmatched: 7. Germline V lookup: CDR1 MNHEY, CDR2 SVGAGI. This CDR3 spans 15 amino acids. DNA for the CDR3: TGTGCCACCGACAGGGGTGTTGCGAACACCGGGGAGCTGTTTTTT. Amino acids: CATDRGVANTGELFF.

For this clone: Other DNA sequences from this sample encode an identical CDR3 as well. The chain is built from TRBV19 and TRBJ1-2, with 7 bases identical to TRBD1. J lost 5 bases, V lost 0 bases, and 6 bases had no gene match. Germline CDR1 is LNHDA and CDR2 is SQIVND (reference sequence). The CDR3 totals 15 residues. CDR3 loop: CASSIEETGVYGYTF. The CDR3 bases are TGTGCCAGTAGTATAGAGGAAACAGGGGTGTATGGCTACACCTTC.

The genes are TRBV29-1 and TRBJ1-4; D unclear. With 6 bases removed from V and 7 bases from J, the gap between germline ends came to 9 bases. The CDR3 loop spans 11 amino acids. CDR1 is SQVTM, CDR2 ANQGSEA, per germline. The CDR3: CSVAEGEKLFF. CDR3 DNA sequence: TGCAGCGTAGCGGAGGGTGAAAAACTGTTTTTT.

V and J are TRBV18 and TRBJ2-7, with D maybe TRBD1 (5 bases). The CDR3 length is 14 residues. Trimming cost V 2 bases and J 1 base, with 9 bases left between them. Looked up from germline, CDR1 is KGHSH and CDR2 is LQKENI. Here the CDR3 DNA reads TGTGCCAGCTCACCAGGCCAGGGATCCTACGAGCAGTACTTC. Encoded protein: CASSPGQGSYEQYF.

This clone is a singleton in its sample. The chain links TRBV7-8 to TRBJ2-7, with 11 bases that match TRBD2. This CDR3 has 18 residues. Per the germline V gene, CDR1 is SGHVS and CDR2 is FQNEAQ. Trimming removed 1 base from V and 10 bases from J; junction bases left unmatched: 18. The CDR3 region is CASSLGTEGIAGGAPQYF. The CDR3 DNA reads as TGTGCCAGCAGCTTAGGGACAGAGGGGATAGCGGGAGGGGCCCCCCAGTACTTC.

The V and J genes are TRBV6-5 and TRBJ2-1, with 7 bases identical to TRBD1. CDR3 size: 14 residues. Germline trimming cut 7 bases from V and 2 bases from J; bases unmatched to any gene: 5. CDR1 is MNHEY and CDR2 is SVGAGI in the germline V gene. For the CDR3, the DNA is TGTGCCAGCAACGACAGGGCGACCTACAATGAGCAGTTCTTC. It specifies CASNDRATYNEQFF.

CDR3 amino acids: CASSQGRARGEQYF. The CDR3 coding sequence is TGTGCCAGCTCCCAGGGAAGGGCTAGAGGCGAGCAGTACTTC. The V call is TRBV27, the J call TRBJ2-7; weak D call: TRBD1 (5 bases). CDR3 length: 14 amino acids. From germline, CDR1 is MNHEY and CDR2 SMNVEV (reference sequence). V gave up 8 bases and J gave up 6 bases, with 20 bases separating them.

This clone was counted a few times. The gene calls are TRBV6-1 and TRBJ2-7, with 7 bases lining up with TRBD2. Germline V gene sequence: CDR1 MNHNS, CDR2 SASEGT. The CDR3 is 16 residues long. V was clipped by 4 bases and J by 1 base; unmatched bases: 10. The CDR3 loop reads CASSVSLAGASYEQYF. The CDR3 region has the DNA TGTGCCAGCAGTGTATCCTTGGCGGGAGCGTCCTACGAGCAGTACTTC.

This clone was recorded a few times. Other nucleotide sequences in the sample specify the same CDR3. This sequence joins TRBV2 and TRBJ1-2; no clear D gene. The CDR3 covers 14 residues. The ends were cut back, 0 bases at V and 1 base at J, with 6 bases in the middle. Germline V gene data show CDR1 as SNHLY and CDR2 as FYNNEI. CDR3 sequence: CASSEATGNYGYTF. The CDR3 DNA sequence: TGTGCCAGCAGTGAAGCGACGGGTAACTATGGCTACACCTTC.

V usage is TRBV7-9 and J usage is TRBJ2-7; 7 bases are shared with TRBD2. Germline trimming cut 2 bases from V and 0 bases from J; bases unmatched to any gene: 4. Germline loops: CDR1 SEHNR, CDR2 FQNEAQ (reference sequence). There are 15 residues in the CDR3. Here the CDR3 DNA reads TGTGCCAGCAGCTTATTAACGGGGGGCTCCTACGAGCAGTACTTC. It yields the protein CASSLLTGGSYEQYF.

The chain recombines TRBV4-2 with TRBJ2-7; TRBD2 aligns across 8 bases. The CDR3 sequence is 16 residues long. The V gene end was trimmed by 1 base and the J gene end by 3 bases; junction bases not matched to a gene: 8. In germline, CDR1 is LGHNA, CDR2 YNFKEQ. CDR3 sequence: CASSQASAGDLYEQYF. The CDR3 DNA is TGTGCCAGCAGCCAAGCTTCAGCGGGAGACCTCTACGAGCAGTACTTC.

This chain links TRBV7-9 with TRBJ1-3; D is unresolved. V was cut by 11 bases and J by 2 bases, with 10 bases left in between. CDR1 is SEHNR, CDR2 FQNEAQ, per germline (reference sequence). The CDR3 contains 12 residues. The CDR3 DNA follows: TGTGCCGCCTCAGTGGCTGGAAACACCATATATTTT. Translating it yields CAASVAGNTIYF.

This chain uses TRBV5-1 with TRBJ1-2; 7 bases fit TRBD1. Germline lookup yields CDR1 SGHRS and CDR2 YFSETQ. The CDR3 is made up of 17 amino acids. Trimming took 0 bases from V and 7 from J; bases not matched to a gene: 15. CDR3 bases: TGCGCCAGCAGCTTGGAGGTGGGACAGACTAGGTTGCGTGGCTACACCTTC. It yields the protein CASSLEVGQTRLRGYTF.

This chain uses TRBV4-1 with TRBJ2-1; 10 bases line up with TRBD2. Per the germline V gene, CDR1 is MGHRA and CDR2 is YSYEKL. V lost 4 bases, J lost 6 bases, and 6 bases stayed unmatched. This CDR3 contains 15 residues. Here the CDR3 reads CASSRPGTSVNEQFF. In nucleotides, the CDR3 is TGCGCCAGCAGCCGGCCCGGGACTAGCGTCAATGAGCAGTTCTTC.